The rows below give T cell receptor beta chains drawn from one sample of a study of blood T cell repertoires in COVID-19. The assay was immunoSEQ multiplex PCR, and TCRdb's table has in-frame clones only and misses some. The sample includes some 52,000 clones, roughly 80% seen only once; the top ten take approximately 2.6%. The specimen was peripheral blood. Every receptor here comes from a man over 45 with acute or convalescent COVID-19. Both conserved end residues are part of each CDR3. Each record gives: V gene, J gene, clone size, D gene, CDR3 DNA, CDR3 protein. The D gene is left open where the match is weak. Only part of the rows carry a size: once, few, many, or a class if the clone is expanded.

TRBV7-6	TRBJ2-5	-	TRBD2	TGTGCCAGCAGCCCACAGACTAGCGGGAGGGGTGAGACCCAGTACTTC	CASSPQTSGRGETQYF
TRBV7-9	TRBJ2-7	-	-	TGTGCCAGCAGTCAGGTATCCTACGAGCAGTACTTC	CASSQVSYEQYF
TRBV28	TRBJ2-7	-	-	TGTGCCAGCAGACGCGCCTACGAGCAGTACTTC	CASRRAYEQYF
TRBV11-2	TRBJ1-2	-	-	TGTGCCAGCAGCTTAGATCAGGGGCTCTATGGCTACACCTTC	CASSLDQGLYGYTF
TRBV10-1	TRBJ1-2	once	TRBD1	TGCGCCAGCGCCCGACAGGGCGGCTATGGCTACACCTTC	CASARQGGYGYTF
TRBV7-9	TRBJ2-1	-	-	TGTGCCAGCAGCTTAGGTCGGGGTAGAGATGAGCAGTTCTTC	CASSLGRGRDEQFF
TRBV28	TRBJ2-1	-	TRBD2	TGTGCCAGCATCTCGGGAGGGCCGTACAATGAGCAGTTCTTC	CASISGGPYNEQFF
TRBV19	TRBJ1-5	once	-	TGTGCCAGTAGTATGTGGGGGGTGAGCAATCAGCCCCAGCATTTT	CASSMWGVSNQPQHF
TRBV9	TRBJ1-1	-	-	TGTGCCAGCAGCGTAGGGTACAGTTTGAACACTGAAGCTTTCTTT	CASSVGYSLNTEAFF
TRBV6-5	TRBJ2-1	-	-	TGTGCCAGTGGGTCAGGGGCGCATCATAATGAGCAGTTCTTC	CASGSGAHHNEQFF
TRBV7-9	TRBJ1-1	-	TRBD1	TGTGCCAGCAGCTTATTGGACAGGGAGGGTACTGAAGCTTTCTTT	CASSLLDREGTEAFF
TRBV11-2	TRBJ2-1	few	TRBD1	TGTGCCAGCAGCTTAGTCCCAGGGGGCTCCTACAATGAGCAGTTCTTC	CASSLVPGGSYNEQFF
TRBV6-5	TRBJ2-3	-	-	TGTGCCAGCAGCACGTCTTGGGCGAGCACAGATACGCAGTATTTT	CASSTSWASTDTQYF
TRBV2	TRBJ1-1	-	TRBD1	TGTGCCAGCAGTAGGGACAGAAACACTGAAGCTTTCTTT	CASSRDRNTEAFF
TRBV14	TRBJ2-1	-	-	TGTGCCAGCAGCCAAGTAGTTGGCGGGGTTAATAATGAGCAGTTCTTC	CASSQVVGGVNNEQFF
TRBV7-8	TRBJ1-1	few	-	TGTGCCAGCAGCTTAGTTGATGGCTCTGAAGCTTTCTTT	CASSLVDGSEAFF
TRBV28	TRBJ1-2	-	TRBD1	TGTGCCAGCAGTTCGGGACAGGGAGACTATGGCTACACCTTC	CASSSGQGDYGYTF